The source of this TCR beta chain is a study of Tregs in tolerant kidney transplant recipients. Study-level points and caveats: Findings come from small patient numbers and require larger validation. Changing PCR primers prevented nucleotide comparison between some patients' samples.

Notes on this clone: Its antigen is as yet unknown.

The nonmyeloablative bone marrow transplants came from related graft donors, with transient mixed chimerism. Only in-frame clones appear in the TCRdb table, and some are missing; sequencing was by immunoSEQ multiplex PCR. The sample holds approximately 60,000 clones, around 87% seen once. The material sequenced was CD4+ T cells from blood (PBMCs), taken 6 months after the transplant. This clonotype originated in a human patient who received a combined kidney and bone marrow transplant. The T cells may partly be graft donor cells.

CDR3: CASSLDGGKAFF. The CDR3 region has the DNA TGTGCCAGCAGCTTGGATGGGGGCAAAGCTTTCTTT. The chain combines TRBV5-4 with TRBJ1-1; a weak D match, TRBD1 (6 bases). Trimming took 0 bases from V and 9 from J, leaving 9 bases between them. The CDR3 consists of 12 residues. Germline lookup yields CDR1 SGHNT and CDR2 YYREEE (reference sequence).